A selection of T cell receptor beta chains follows, all from one sample in a study of persistence of HIV-infected CD4 T cells. Clones were read by immunoSEQ multiplex PCR, and TCRdb kept only the in-frame ones, dropping some. The sample lists about 51,000 clones, 75% to 90% occurring once. For these TCRs, the target antigens are not known. Sequences were derived from CD4+ T cells sorted from PBMCs after approximately 20-hour stimulation, sampled from a patient who received antiretroviral therapy. These receptors all come from an adult woman with HIV who was CMV-seropositive. CDR3s include the opening cysteine and the closing phenylalanine or tryptophan. The order of the fields is J gene, D gene, clone size, V gene, CDR3 protein, CDR3 DNA. The D gene is left open where the match is weak. Rows may omit the clone size; those that give it use once, few, many or a size class.

>TRBJ1-4|NA|NA|TRBV11-2
CASSPGTRAGEEKLFF
TGTGCCAGCAGCCCGGGGACCCGTGCCGGGGAAGAAAAACTGTTTTTT
>TRBJ2-2|NA|NA|TRBV7-3
CASSPGRTSSGELFF
TGTGCCAGCAGCCCCGGAAGAACTAGCAGCGGGGAGCTGTTTTTT
>TRBJ1-1|NA|NA|TRBV15
CATSRARGPNTEAFF
TGTGCCACCAGCAGAGCCAGGGGCCCGAACACTGAAGCTTTCTTT
>TRBJ1-6|NA|few|TRBV7-2
CASSLGGTGNSPLHF
TGTGCCAGCAGCTTAGGGGGGACGGGAAATTCACCCCTCCACTTT
>TRBJ1-4|NA|NA|TRBV25-1
CASSDSDTTNEKLFF
TGTGCCAGCAGTGACTCAGACACAACTAATGAAAAACTGTTTTTT
>TRBJ2-2|NA|few|TRBV7-3
CASSLSATGELFF
TGTGCCAGCAGCCTCAGTGCCACCGGGGAGCTGTTTTTT
>TRBJ2-5|TRBD1|NA|TRBV7-7
CASSLGRGQQETQYF
TGTGCCAGCAGCTTAGGCCGGGGACAGCAAGAGACCCAGTACTTC
>TRBJ2-7|TRBD2|once|TRBV18
CASSPREGRAYYEQYF
TGTGCCAGCTCCCCACGGGAGGGACGGGCCTACTACGAGCAGTACTTC
>TRBJ1-1|TRBD1|NA|TRBV10-1
CASSGETGGRGLWTEAFF
TGCGCCAGCAGTGGAGAGACAGGGGGCAGGGGGTTATGGACTGAAGCTTTCTTT
>TRBJ1-2|NA|NA|TRBV2
CASSFNYGYTF
TGTGCCAGCAGTTTTAACTATGGCTACACCTTC
>TRBJ2-1|NA|NA|TRBV29-1
CSVRKEGIEQFF
TGCAGCGTCCGAAAGGAGGGAATTGAGCAGTTCTTC
>TRBJ2-7|NA|NA|TRBV3-1/TRBV3-2
CASSQAGSTGASYEQYF
TGTGCCAGCAGCCAGGCGGGGTCTACCGGGGCCTCTTACGAGCAGTACTTC
>TRBJ2-1|TRBD2|NA|TRBV18
CASSPPGGSSGLSYNEQFF
TGTGCCAGCTCACCACCGGGGGGGAGTAGCGGGTTGTCCTACAATGAGCAGTTCTTC
>TRBJ2-3|NA|NA|TRBV6-5
CASSLTSGLLQYF
TGTGCCAGCAGTTTAACCTCAGGGTTGTTGCAGTATTTT
>TRBJ1-6|NA|NA|TRBV19
CASMPGLDSPLHF
TGTGCCAGTATGCCGGGACTGGATTCACCCCTCCACTTT
>TRBJ2-5|TRBD1|few|TRBV6-1
CASSDGQAGPETQYF
TGTGCCAGCAGTGACGGACAGGCCGGCCCAGAGACCCAGTACTTC
>TRBJ1-1|NA|NA|TRBV30
CAWSELPQSGEAFF
TGTGCCTGGAGTGAGCTCCCCCAGTCGGGTGAAGCTTTCTTT
>TRBJ1-2|TRBD1|NA|TRBV4-1
CASSRLDRPEGYGYTF
TGCGCCAGCAGTCGTCTGGACAGGCCCGAGGGCTATGGCTACACCTTC
>TRBJ2-5|NA|NA|TRBV10-3
CAISDTNQETQYF
TGTGCCATCAGCGACACCAACCAAGAGACCCAGTACTTC
>TRBJ1-2|NA|NA|TRBV7-9
CASSLAPSKGYGYTF
TGTGCCAGCAGCTTAGCCCCAAGCAAAGGGTATGGCTACACCTTC
>TRBJ1-1|NA|NA|TRBV18
CASSLQGISNTEAFF
TGTGCCAGCTCACTACAGGGAATCTCGAACACTGAAGCTTTCTTT
>TRBJ1-1|NA|few|TRBV19
CASSIGVRVPSTEAFF
TGTGCCAGTAGTATAGGTGTCAGGGTACCGTCCACTGAAGCTTTCTTT
>TRBJ1-1|NA|NA|TRBV6-5
CASSTGIAEAFF
TGTGCCAGCAGTACAGGGATTGCTGAAGCTTTCTTT
>TRBJ2-2|TRBD1|NA|TRBV29-1
CSVEGGQANRGGELFF
TGCAGCGTTGAAGGGGGACAGGCGAATAGGGGCGGGGAGCTGTTTTTT
>TRBJ1-3|NA|NA|TRBV19
CASSIAFRGTGNTIYF
TGTGCCAGTAGTATAGCGTTTCGAGGCACTGGAAACACCATATATTTT
>TRBJ2-7|NA|NA|TRBV6-5
CASRDGTYEQYF
TGTGCCAGCAGGGACGGGACCTACGAGCAGTACTTC
>TRBJ2-5|TRBD2|NA|TRBV24-1
CATSAPGGQETQYF
TGTGCCACCAGTGCCCCGGGGGGTCAAGAGACCCAGTACTTC
>TRBJ2-3|TRBD2|NA|TRBV2
CASRSGGADTQYF
TGTGCCAGCAGGAGCGGGGGGGCAGATACGCAGTATTTT
>TRBJ2-1|NA|NA|TRBV4-3
CASSPGKASYNEQFF
TGCGCCAGCAGCCCGGGGAAAGCCTCCTACAATGAGCAGTTCTTC
>TRBJ2-7|NA|once|TRBV24-1
CATSDPRTESAEQYF
TGTGCCACCAGTGATCCCCGGACAGAGTCTGCCGAGCAGTACTTC
>TRBJ1-6|NA|few|TRBV28
CASRTFSSPLHF
TGTGCCAGCAGGACGTTTTCTTCACCCCTCCACTTT
>TRBJ1-1|NA|few|TRBV6-2/TRBV6-3
CASSYGPALAF
TGTGCCAGCAGTTACGGGCCAGCCCTCGCGTTT
>TRBJ2-6|NA|NA|TRBV24-1
CATSDFDRGSSGANVLTF
TGTGCCACCAGTGATTTTGACCGGGGTTCCTCTGGGGCCAACGTCCTGACTTTC
>TRBJ2-7|TRBD2|NA|TRBV28
CASSRGLAGVYEQYF
TGTGCCAGCAGTAGGGGACTAGCGGGAGTGTACGAGCAGTACTTC
>TRBJ1-5|TRBD1|NA|TRBV20-1
CSASRTGGGQPQHF
TGCAGTGCTAGTAGGACAGGGGGCGGTCAGCCCCAGCATTTT
>TRBJ2-7|NA|NA|TRBV15
CATSRDSGSYYEQYF
TGTGCCACCAGCAGAGATTCGGGCAGTTACTACGAGCAGTACTTC
>TRBJ2-7|TRBD2|NA|TRBV7-7
CASSPLAGQTYEQYF
TGTGCCAGCAGCCCATTAGCGGGCCAGACCTACGAGCAGTACTTC
>TRBJ1-1|NA|NA|TRBV3-1/TRBV3-2
CASSSDTQNTEAFF
TGTGCCAGCAGTTCTGACACACAGAACACTGAAGCTTTCTTT
>TRBJ2-3|TRBD1|NA|TRBV29-1
CSVELTGGSPDTQYF
TGCAGCGTTGAATTGACAGGGGGGAGCCCAGATACGCAGTATTTT
>TRBJ1-2|TRBD1|once|TRBV6-6
CASSPGTGGSVGGYTF
TGTGCCAGCAGTCCCGGGACAGGGGGCTCGGTGGGTGGCTACACCTTC
>TRBJ2-2|NA|NA|TRBV25-1
CASSDRQRNTGELFF
TGTGCCAGCAGTGATAGACAGAGGAACACCGGGGAGCTGTTTTTT
>TRBJ1-6|NA|NA|TRBV19
CASSPGPTGPPLHF
TGTGCCAGTAGTCCGGGCCCAACGGGCCCACCCCTCCACTTT
>TRBJ2-3|TRBD2|NA|TRBV20-1
CSASGRGGPSTDTQYF
TGCAGTGCTAGTGGGCGGGGGGGCCCTAGCACAGATACGCAGTATTTT
>TRBJ1-2|TRBD1|NA|TRBV27
CASSSTGTTYGYTF
TGTGCCAGCAGTTCGACAGGGACCACCTATGGCTACACCTTC
>TRBJ1-2|NA|NA|TRBV5-6
CASSLVGTIHYGYTF
TGTGCCAGCAGCTTGGTGGGCACCATACACTATGGCTACACCTTC
>TRBJ2-5|NA|NA|TRBV12-3/TRBV12-4
CASSLARETQYF
TGTGCCAGCAGTTTAGCGAGGGAGACCCAGTACTTC
>TRBJ1-1|NA|NA|TRBV5-8
CASSLEVGRGGAFF
TGTGCCAGCAGCTTGGAAGTCGGCAGAGGCGGAGCTTTCTTT
>TRBJ1-2|NA|NA|TRBV3-1/TRBV3-2
CASSRGELRYGYTF
TGTGCCAGCAGCCGTGGGGAGCTCCGCTATGGCTACACCTTC
>TRBJ1-3|NA|NA|TRBV6-5
CASRFSGNTIYF
TGTGCCAGCAGATTCTCTGGAAACACCATATATTTT
>TRBJ1-2|NA|NA|TRBV3-1/TRBV3-2
CASSQGRVPSRDGYTF
TGTGCCAGCAGCCAAGGAAGAGTCCCTTCTCGGGATGGCTACACCTTC
>TRBJ1-5|TRBD1|few|TRBV19
CASSTGDRRGGKAQHF
TGTGCCAGTAGTACGGGGGACAGGCGTGGGGGTAAGGCCCAGCATTTT
>TRBJ1-1|NA|NA|TRBV7-3
CASSETGLMNTEAFF
TGTGCCAGCAGCGAAACGGGGTTAATGAACACTGAAGCTTTCTTT
>TRBJ1-1|NA|NA|TRBV30
CAWRVTGNTEAFF
TGTGCCTGGAGGGTGACAGGGAACACTGAAGCTTTCTTT
>TRBJ2-7|TRBD1|NA|TRBV23-1
CASSQSHRGFIYEQYF
TGCGCCAGCAGTCAATCCCACAGGGGCTTCATCTACGAGCAGTACTTC
>TRBJ2-2|NA|NA|TRBV9
CASSVYGNTGELFF
TGTGCCAGCAGCGTCTACGGTAACACCGGGGAGCTGTTTTTT
>TRBJ2-1|NA|NA|TRBV5-1
CASSKELGDYNEQFF
TGCGCCAGCAGCAAAGAATTAGGGGACTACAATGAGCAGTTCTTC
>TRBJ2-3|TRBD2|NA|TRBV7-3
CASSALAGGTDTQYF
TGTGCCAGCAGCGCATTAGCGGGGGGGACAGATACGCAGTATTTT
>TRBJ1-3|NA|NA|TRBV4-1
CASSQDAASSGNTIYF
TGCGCCAGCAGCCAAGACGCCGCCAGCTCTGGAAACACCATATATTTT
>TRBJ1-1|TRBD1|NA|TRBV9
CASSANIPGQGGTEAFF
TGTGCCAGCAGCGCGAATATACCCGGACAGGGGGGGACTGAAGCTTTCTTT
>TRBJ2-3|TRBD2|NA|TRBV7-3
CASSPPGTSGTDTQYF
TGTGCCAGCAGCCCCCCCGGGACTAGCGGCACAGATACGCAGTATTTT